These 11 T cell receptor beta chains share one sample of origin, sequenced in a study of long-term antiretroviral therapy in people with HIV. This was the immunoSEQ v3.0 assay at survey level. The repertoire was sequenced with immunoSEQ multiplex PCR; TCRdb's copy has only in-frame clones and lacks some. The data show 20,000 to 25,000 clones, 82% seen once. Sequences were derived from unsorted PBMCs, sampled 0.2 years after starting antiretroviral therapy. The receptors derive from a woman under 40 with HIV.

The CDR3 spells CASLGSSEAFF. For the CDR3, the DNA is TGTGCCAGCTTGGGGTCTTCTGAAGCTTTCTTT. The chain carries TRBV6-5 and TRBJ1-1, with no clear D. Germline V lookup: CDR1 MNHEY, CDR2 SVGAGI. Trimming removed 8 bases from V and 6 bases from J, with 10 bases in between. The CDR3 is 11 amino acids.

This clone has only a few counts. The chain has TRBV30 and TRBJ1-1, with D perhaps TRBD1 (5 bases). Between the trimmed V and J ends, which lost 5 bases and 0 bases, there was a span of 7 bases. Germline-derived CDR1 and CDR2 are GTSNPN and SVGIG (reference sequence). The CDR3 is 12 residues long. For the CDR3, the DNA is TGTGCCTGGGTCAGGGTGAACACTGAAGCTTTCTTT. It encodes CAWVRVNTEAFF.

V usage is TRBV5-1 and J usage is TRBJ1-6; D may be TRBD1 (5 bases). Trimming shortened V by 3 bases and J by 9 bases, and 22 bases separated the two germline ends. Germline V gene data show CDR1 as SGHRS and CDR2 as YFSETQ. This CDR3 comprises 17 residues. The CDR3 nucleotides are TGCGCCAGCAGCTCGACCATGACTAGGGGACGCAGTTCACCCCTCCACTTT. It yields the protein CASSSTMTRGRSSPLHF.

The rearrangement joins TRBV7-9 to TRBJ2-3; D may be TRBD2 (6 bases). V gave up 1 base and J gave up 5 bases, with 13 bases separating them. Looked up from germline, CDR1 is SEHNR and CDR2 is FQNEAQ (reference sequence). The CDR3 totals 15 residues. CDR3: CASSLGHTGGDTQYF. CDR3 nucleotide sequence: TGTGCCAGCAGCTTAGGTCACACCGGGGGAGATACGCAGTATTTT.

The chain recombines TRBV9 with TRBJ2-1; no firm D call. CDR1 SGDLS and CDR2 YYNGEE come from the germline V gene. The CDR3 loop spans 12 amino acids. V dropped 4 bases and J dropped 4 bases, with 6 bases sitting between them. Written as DNA, the CDR3 is TGTGCCAGCAGCCCTCAGTACAATGAGCAGTTCTTC. It is translated as CASSPQYNEQFF.

The J gene is TRBJ1-4, the V gene TRBV20-1; the D is unclear. V was pared by 8 bases and J by 4 bases, with 8 bases between. The germline V gene has CDR1 DFQATT and CDR2 SNEGSKA (reference sequence). The length of the CDR3 is 11 residues. CDR3 sequence: CSSALNEKLFF. The CDR3 bases are TGCAGTTCGGCCCTTAATGAAAAACTGTTTTTT.

The chain couples TRBV11-2 to TRBJ2-3; 10 bases align to TRBD1. Germline-derived CDR1 and CDR2 are SGHAT and FQNNGV. This CDR3 has 17 residues. Trimming took 6 bases from V and 3 from J; bases not matched to a gene: 12. As DNA, the CDR3 is TGTGCCAGCAGACTCCTCCCCGGGACAGGGGTTACAGATACGCAGTATTTT. Amino acids: CASRLLPGTGVTDTQYF.

The J gene is TRBJ1-5, the V gene TRBV15; D not certain. Germline values: CDR1 LNHNV, CDR2 YYDKDF (reference sequence). The CDR3 covers 13 residues. Trimming took 4 bases from V and 6 from J, leaving 10 bases between them. CDR3 nucleotides: TGTGCCACCAGCATAATGATTAGTCAGCCCCAGCATTTT. Its translation: CATSIMISQPQHF.

This clone was observed a handful of times. The chain recombines TRBV9 with TRBJ2-5; 8 nucleotides line up with TRBD1. The CDR3 consists of 14 residues. The germline CDR1 and CDR2 sequences are SGDLS and YYNGEE. With 3 bases clipped from V and 5 bases from J, the junction kept 6 bases outside the gene matches. The CDR3 sequence: CASSEFGQGETQYF. CDR3 sequence (DNA): TGTGCCAGCAGCGAATTTGGACAGGGCGAGACCCAGTACTTC.

V is TRBV27 and J is TRBJ1-5, with D unresolved. The CDR3 has 15 amino acids. Germline V gene lookup returns CDR1 MNHEY and CDR2 SMNVEV (reference sequence). V lost 0 bases and J 3 bases, leaving 9 bases between the germline ends. Here the CDR3 reads CASSLSWQTNQPQHF. The CDR3 region has the DNA TGTGCCAGCAGTTTATCGTGGCAGACCAATCAGCCCCAGCATTTT.

The chain combines TRBV30 with TRBJ1-4, with a possible D match to TRBD1 (5 bases). This CDR3 is 14 amino acids long. Trimming removed 6 bases from V and 5 bases from J, with 16 bases in between. In germline, CDR1 is GTSNPN, CDR2 SVGIG (reference sequence). DNA of the CDR3: TGTGCCTGCGATTCGGGGCCGAACAATGAAAAACTGTTTTTT. The encoded protein is CACDSGPNNEKLFF.